The clone carrying this TCR beta chain was seen at least ten times. This record belongs to a study of blood T cell repertoires in COVID-19. Participants were aged roughly 18 to 100 years from roughly 26 US areas. Allocation to cohorts depended on clinical history reported by the participants. The repertoire was sequenced with immunoSEQ multiplex PCR; TCRdb's copy has only in-frame clones and lacks some. The table records approximately 250,000 clones, 70% to 90% of them present only once. The CDR3 covers 15 residues. V dropped 2 bases and J dropped 6; count of bases not matched to a gene: 5. Germline V gene sequence: CDR1 MNHNS, CDR2 SASEGT.

The specimen was PBMCs or T cells enriched from blood (not recorded which). The TCR comes from a woman in her twenties or thirties with acute COVID-19. The J gene is TRBJ2-5, the V gene TRBV6-1; TRBD2 matches 11 bases. Here the CDR3 DNA reads TGTGCCAGCAGTGAAAGGCCTAGCGGGGGGCAGACCCAGTACTTC. Its protein is CASSERPSGGQTQYF.